The clone carrying this T cell receptor beta chain occurred a few times. The data derive from a study of control samples from healthy donors and cancer patients. Sequencing used immunoSEQ multiplex PCR; TCRdb keeps in-frame clones, though not all of them. The table has some 77,000 clones, 70% to 90% seen once. V dropped 4 bases and J dropped 6; count of bases not matched to a gene: 11. In germline, CDR1 is LNHDA, CDR2 SQIVND (reference sequence). The CDR3 runs 16 residues. Sequences were obtained from blood. This chain links TRBV19 with TRBJ2-7, with TRBD1 matching 11 bases. The sequence came from a woman aged 60-70 years in good health. CDR3 in amino acids: CASSTRSGTGGVEQYF. The CDR3 DNA is TGTGCCAGTAGTACGCGTTCCGGGACAGGGGGAGTCGAGCAGTACTTC.